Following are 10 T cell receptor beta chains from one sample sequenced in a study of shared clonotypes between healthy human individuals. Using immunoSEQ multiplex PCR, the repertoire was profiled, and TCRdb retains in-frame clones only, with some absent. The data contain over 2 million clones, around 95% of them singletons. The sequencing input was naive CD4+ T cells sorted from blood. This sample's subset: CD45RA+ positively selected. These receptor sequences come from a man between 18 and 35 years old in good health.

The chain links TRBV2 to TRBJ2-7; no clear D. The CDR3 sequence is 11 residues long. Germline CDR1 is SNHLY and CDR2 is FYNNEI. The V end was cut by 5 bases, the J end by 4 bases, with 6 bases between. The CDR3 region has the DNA TGTGCCAGCAGTCAAGATTACGAGCAGTACTTC. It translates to CASSQDYEQYF.

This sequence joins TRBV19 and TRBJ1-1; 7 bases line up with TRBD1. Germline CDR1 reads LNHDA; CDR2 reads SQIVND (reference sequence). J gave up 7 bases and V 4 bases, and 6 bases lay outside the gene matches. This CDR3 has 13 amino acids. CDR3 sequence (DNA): TGTGCCAGTAGTAAGCGGGACAGCTATGAAGCTTTCTTT. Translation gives CASSKRDSYEAFF.

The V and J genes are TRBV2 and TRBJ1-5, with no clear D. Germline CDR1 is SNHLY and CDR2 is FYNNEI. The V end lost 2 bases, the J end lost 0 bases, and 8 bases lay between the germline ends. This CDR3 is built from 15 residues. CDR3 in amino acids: CASSETFYSNQPQHF. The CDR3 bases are TGTGCCAGCAGTGAAACCTTCTATAGCAATCAGCCCCAGCATTTT.

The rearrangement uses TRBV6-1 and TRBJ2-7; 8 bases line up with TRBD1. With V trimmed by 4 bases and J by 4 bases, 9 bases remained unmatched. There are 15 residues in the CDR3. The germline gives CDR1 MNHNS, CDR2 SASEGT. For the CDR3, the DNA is TGTGCCAGCAGTGCGGGACAGGATACCCCTTACGAGCAGTACTTC. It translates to CASSAGQDTPYEQYF.

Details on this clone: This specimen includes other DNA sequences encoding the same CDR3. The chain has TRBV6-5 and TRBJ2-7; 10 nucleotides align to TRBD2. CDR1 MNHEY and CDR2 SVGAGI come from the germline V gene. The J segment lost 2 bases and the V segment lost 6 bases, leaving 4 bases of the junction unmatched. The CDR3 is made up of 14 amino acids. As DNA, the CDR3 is TGTGCCAGCAGCCGGACTAGCGGAACCTACGAGCAGTACTTC. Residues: CASSRTSGTYEQYF.

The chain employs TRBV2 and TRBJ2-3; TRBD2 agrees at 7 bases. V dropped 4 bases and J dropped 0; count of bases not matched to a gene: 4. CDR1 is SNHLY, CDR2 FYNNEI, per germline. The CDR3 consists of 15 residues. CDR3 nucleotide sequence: TGTGCCAGCAGTGCAGAAGCGGGAAGCACAGATACGCAGTATTTT. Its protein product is CASSAEAGSTDTQYF.

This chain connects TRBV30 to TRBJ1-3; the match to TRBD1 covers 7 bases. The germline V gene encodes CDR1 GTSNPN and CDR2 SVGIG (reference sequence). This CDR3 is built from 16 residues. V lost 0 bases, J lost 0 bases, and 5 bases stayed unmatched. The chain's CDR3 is CAWSVGGQFSGNTIYF. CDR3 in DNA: TGTGCCTGGAGTGTGGGGGGACAGTTCTCTGGAAACACCATATATTTT.

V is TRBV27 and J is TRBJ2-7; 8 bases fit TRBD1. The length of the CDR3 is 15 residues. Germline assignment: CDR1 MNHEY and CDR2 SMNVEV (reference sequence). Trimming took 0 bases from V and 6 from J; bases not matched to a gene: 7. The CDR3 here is CASSLSPPTGAEQYF. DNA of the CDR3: TGTGCCAGCAGTTTATCGCCACCGACAGGGGCCGAGCAGTACTTC.

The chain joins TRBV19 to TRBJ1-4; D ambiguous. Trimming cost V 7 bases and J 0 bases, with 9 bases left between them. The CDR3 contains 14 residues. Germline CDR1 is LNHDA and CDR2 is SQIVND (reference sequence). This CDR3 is CASTPAATNEKLFF. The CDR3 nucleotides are TGTGCCAGTACCCCGGCTGCAACTAATGAAAAACTGTTTTTT.

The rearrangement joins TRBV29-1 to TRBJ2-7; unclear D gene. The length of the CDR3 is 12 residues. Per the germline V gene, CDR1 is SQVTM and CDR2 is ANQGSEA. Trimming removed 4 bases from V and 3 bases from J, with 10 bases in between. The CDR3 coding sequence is TGCAGCGTTGGTGGGTCGATCTACGAGCAGTACTTC. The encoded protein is CSVGGSIYEQYF.